The clone carrying this TCR beta chain was observed a single time. This entry comes from a study of blood T cell repertoires in COVID-19. Study details: The United States, Italy and Spain were the sources of the acute and convalescent COVID-19 samples. T cells, B-cell-depleted T cells, or PBMCs provided the cDNA or gDNA that served as material.

In the authors' methods: Counts of nucleated cells, estimated from reference gene primer amplification, were obtained. Data came from immunoSEQ multiplex PCR; TCRdb stores just in-frame clones and leaves some out. For V, J and clone size, that table is used; D and trimming come from the DNA. The sample has a few hundred thousand clones, about 89% seen once. This clonotype was obtained from a woman aged 50 to 60 who had recovered from COVID-19. Specimen: peripheral blood.

The CDR3 reads CASSLRTGERWREYF. The CDR3, as DNA: TGTGCCAGCAGCTTACGGACAGGGGAAAGGTGGAGAGAGTACTTC. The chain employs TRBV7-2 and TRBJ2-7; 9 bases fit TRBD1. J was trimmed by 11 bases and V by 2 bases; bases with no gene match: 13. This CDR3 has 15 amino acids. Germline assignment: CDR1 SGHTA and CDR2 FQGNSA.